The 21 T cell receptor beta chains given below trace back to one sample, sequenced in a study of blood T cell repertoires in COVID-19. Assay: immunoSEQ multiplex PCR; the TCRdb copy retains only in-frame clones and omits some. The top ten hold roughly 14% of the sample, which has about 220,000 clones, 85% to 90% seen once. Sequencing was carried out using PBMCs or T cells enriched from blood (not recorded which). The receptors shown here come from a woman between 45 and 65 years old with acute COVID-19.

The V call is TRBV11-2, the J call TRBJ2-7, with no clear D. The CDR3 spans 15 residues. Germline-derived CDR1 and CDR2 are SGHAT and FQNNGV. The V end was cut by 0 bases, the J end by 2 bases, with 11 bases between. CDR3 in amino acids: CASSLDVGPAYEQYF. The CDR3 DNA is TGTGCCAGCAGCTTAGACGTTGGCCCAGCCTACGAGCAGTACTTC. The full variable domain, with the rest looked up from reference TRBV11-2 and TRBJ2-7, is EAGVAQSPRYKIIEKRQSVAFWCNPISGHATLYWYQQILGQGPKLLIQFQNNGVVDDSQLPKDRFSAERLKGVDSTLKIQPAKLEDSAVYLCASSLDVGPAYEQYFGPGTRLTVT.

The V call is TRBV14, the J call TRBJ2-7; 8 bases are a match to TRBD1. Germline V gene lookup returns CDR1 SGHDN and CDR2 FVKESK. CDR3 size: 15 residues. Trimming at V came to 3 bases and at J to 2 bases, leaving 6 bases not matched to a gene. The DNA of the CDR3 is TGTGCCAGCAGCCAGTCCGGGACAGGAGCCTACGAGCAGTACTTC. Encoded protein: CASSQSGTGAYEQYF.

V gene TRBV28 combines with J gene TRBJ2-4, with 11 bases that match TRBD2. Germline V lookup: CDR1 MDHEN, CDR2 SYDVKM. V was pared by 2 bases and J by 1 base, with 10 bases of the junction left unmatched. The CDR3 loop spans 19 amino acids. CDR3 residues: CASSLRLAGGGLAKNIQYF. The CDR3 DNA is TGTGCCAGCAGTTTAAGGCTAGCGGGAGGAGGCCTGGCCAAAAACATTCAGTACTTC.

This chain joins TRBV7-9 and TRBJ2-5; TRBD2 matches at 7 bases. Germline V lookup: CDR1 SEHNR, CDR2 FQNEAQ (reference sequence). This CDR3 is 17 amino acids long. With 1 base clipped from V and 5 bases from J, the junction kept 13 bases outside the gene matches. CDR3 bases: TGTGCCAGCAGCTTAGAAGGGAGCGGGATCGCGGGGGAGACCCAGTACTTC. Translated: CASSLEGSGIAGETQYF.

This chain links TRBV27 with TRBJ1-5; TRBD1 matches 8 bases. This CDR3 is built from 14 residues. The J segment lost 9 bases and the V segment lost 3 bases, leaving 7 bases of the junction unmatched. Germline V gene lookup returns CDR1 MNHEY and CDR2 SMNVEV (reference sequence). As DNA, the CDR3 is TGTGCCAGCAGTTTCTCCAGGGGGCTCTGGCCCCAGCATTTT. As protein: CASSFSRGLWPQHF.

The rearrangement uses TRBV19 and TRBJ2-2; TRBD1 is a possible D gene (6 bases). Between the trimmed V and J ends, which lost 11 bases and 0 bases, there was a span of 7 bases. The CDR3 contains 12 residues. Germline V gene sequence: CDR1 LNHDA, CDR2 SQIVND (reference sequence). This CDR3 is CAGGSNTGELFF. The CDR3 nucleotides read TGTGCCGGGGGCTCGAACACCGGGGAGCTGTTTTTT.

DNA of the CDR3: TGTGCCACCAGCAGAGATCGGCTAGCGAGTTACAATGAGCAGTTCTTC. Amino acids: CATSRDRLASYNEQFF. The gene calls are TRBV15 and TRBJ2-1, with a possible D match to TRBD2 (6 bases). The CDR3 length is 16 residues. CDR1 LNHNV and CDR2 YYDKDF come from the germline V gene (reference sequence). Trimming stripped 0 bases from V and 4 bases from J, with 13 bases between.

The V gene is TRBV27, the J gene TRBJ2-2; a possible D gene is TRBD2 (5 bases). Germline assignment: CDR1 MNHEY and CDR2 SMNVEV (reference sequence). The CDR3 consists of 14 residues. V was shortened by 4 bases and J by 4 bases, with 10 bases between the two germline ends. CDR3 sequence reads: CASSWRRTTGELFF. The CDR3 nucleotides read TGTGCCAGCAGTTGGAGGAGGACCACCGGGGAGCTGTTTTTT.

This clone was picked up one time. The CDR3 spells CASSSSRGESSPLHF. Here the CDR3 DNA reads TGTGCCAGCAGCTCAAGCAGGGGAGAGAGTTCACCCCTCCACTTT. The rearrangement uses TRBV7-8 and TRBJ1-6; a weak D match, TRBD1 (6 bases). The germline V gene has CDR1 SGHVS and CDR2 FQNEAQ. Trimming left V 4 bases short and J 9 bases short, with 16 bases between. The CDR3 length is 15 residues.

The chain has TRBV19 and TRBJ1-6; D remains unclear. The CDR3 extends over 12 amino acids. Germline CDR1 is LNHDA and CDR2 is SQIVND (reference sequence). V lost 5 bases and J 8 bases, leaving 7 bases between the germline ends. The CDR3 nucleotides read TGTGCCAGTAGTTTGGCGGATTCACCCCTCCACTTT. This encodes CASSLADSPLHF.

The rearrangement links TRBV5-4 to TRBJ2-1; D possibly corresponds to TRBD2 (5 bases). CDR1 is SGHNT, CDR2 YYREEE, per germline (reference sequence). This CDR3 contains 15 residues. Trimming left V 2 bases short and J 7 bases short, with 16 bases between. CDR3 protein: CASSLSEGLRNEQFF. The CDR3 DNA is TGTGCCAGCAGCTTAAGCGAGGGCCTGAGAAATGAGCAGTTCTTC.

The table lists this clone with a few counts. This chain uses TRBV9 with TRBJ1-1; D is undetermined. The CDR3 covers 12 residues. The V end lost 4 bases, the J end lost 4 bases, and 8 bases lay between the germline ends. Per germline, CDR1 SGDLS and CDR2 YYNGEE. The CDR3 spells CASSREGTEAFF. The CDR3 DNA reads as TGTGCCAGCAGCCGCGAGGGCACTGAAGCTTTCTTT.

The chain is built from TRBV4-1 and TRBJ1-2, with 8 bases identical to TRBD1. V was pared by 4 bases and J by 4 bases, with 8 bases of the junction left unmatched. Germline loops: CDR1 MGHRA, CDR2 YSYEKL. This CDR3 comprises 15 residues. The CDR3 spells CASSLPGDRSYGYTF. The CDR3 DNA sequence: TGCGCCAGCAGCCTCCCCGGGGACAGGAGCTATGGCTACACCTTC.

This clone appeared a single time. The rearrangement links TRBV7-4 to TRBJ1-1, with D perhaps TRBD1 (5 bases). V was trimmed by 1 base and J by 10 bases, leaving 13 bases between them. The CDR3 is 13 amino acids. Germline lookup yields CDR1 SGHVT and CDR2 SQSDAQ. This chain's CDR3 is CASSLDRCLRAFF. In nucleotides, the CDR3 is TGTGCCAGCAGCTTAGACAGGTGCTTACGAGCTTTCTTT.

The CDR3 here is CASSPGQAMPFFLYEQYF. In nucleotides, the CDR3 is TGTGCCAGCAGTCCGGGACAGGCCATGCCTTTTTTCCTCTACGAGCAGTACTTC. V and J are TRBV27 and TRBJ2-7; 8 bases are a match to TRBD1. The V gene end was trimmed by 5 bases and the J gene end by 3 bases; junction bases not matched to a gene: 18. Germline V gives CDR1 MNHEY, CDR2 SMNVEV (reference sequence). The CDR3 contains 18 residues.

This chain links TRBV19 with TRBJ2-7, with D perhaps matching TRBD1 (6 bases). This CDR3 region has 13 residues. Trimming took 5 bases from V and 3 from J, leaving 11 bases between them. The germline CDR1 and CDR2 sequences are LNHDA and SQIVND (reference sequence). The CDR3 nucleotides read TGTGCCAGTAGTGCCGGACAGCTCTACGAGCAGTACTTC. Translation gives CASSAGQLYEQYF. Looking up the rest from reference TRBV19 and TRBJ2-7 gives the full variable domain: DGGITQSPKYLFRKEGQNVTLSCEQNLNHDAMYWYRQDPGQGLRLIYYSQIVNDFQKGDIAEGYSVSREKKESFPLTVTSAQKNPTAFYLCASSAGQLYEQYFGPGTRLTVT.

This chain connects TRBV18 to TRBJ2-1, with 11 bases matching TRBD2. CDR1 is KGHSH, CDR2 LQKENI, per germline. The V gene end was trimmed by 3 bases and the J gene end by 7 bases; junction bases not matched to a gene: 8. This CDR3 is 16 amino acids long. The CDR3 DNA is TGTGCCAGCTCACCCCCACTAGCGGGAGCAGTAAATGAGCAGTTCTTC. It yields the protein CASSPPLAGAVNEQFF.

The chain joins TRBV28 to TRBJ1-1; D is ambiguous. CDR3 length: 15 amino acids. V lost 4 bases, J lost 1 base, and 13 bases lay in between. Per the germline V gene, CDR1 is MDHEN and CDR2 is SYDVKM. The CDR3 bases are TGTGCCAGCAGTTCCAACCGGGGTCAGAACACTGAAGCTTTCTTT. Amino acids: CASSSNRGQNTEAFF.

V and J are TRBV29-1 and TRBJ2-7, with TRBD2 matching over 10 bases. V was pared by 3 bases and J by 4 bases, with 3 bases of the junction left unmatched. The CDR3 contains 13 residues. Germline V gene data show CDR1 as SQVTM and CDR2 as ANQGSEA. CDR3 amino acids: CSVEGTSAYEQYF. DNA for the CDR3: TGCAGCGTTGAGGGGACTAGCGCATACGAGCAGTACTTC.

The V call is TRBV27, the J call TRBJ1-2; D perhaps matches TRBD1 (6 bases). V was cut by 0 bases and J by 5 bases, with 19 bases left in between. From germline, CDR1 is MNHEY and CDR2 SMNVEV (reference sequence). The CDR3 has 17 residues. The DNA of the CDR3 is TGTGCCAGCAGTTTATCGTGGGGCACAGGGCTGGGATATGGCTACACCTTC. It specifies CASSLSWGTGLGYGYTF.

Comments on this clone: At one end, the junction sequence differs from germline, possibly due to a read error. The V and J genes are TRBV9 and TRBJ2-6, with 7 bases fitting TRBD2. CDR1 and CDR2 from the germline V gene are SGDLS and YYNGEE. The CDR3 covers 18 residues. The CDR3 region has the DNA TGTGCCAGCAGCGTAGGTCCGGGGGGTCCCTCTTGGGCCAACGTCCTGACTTTC. Protein product: CASSVGPGGPSWANVLTF.